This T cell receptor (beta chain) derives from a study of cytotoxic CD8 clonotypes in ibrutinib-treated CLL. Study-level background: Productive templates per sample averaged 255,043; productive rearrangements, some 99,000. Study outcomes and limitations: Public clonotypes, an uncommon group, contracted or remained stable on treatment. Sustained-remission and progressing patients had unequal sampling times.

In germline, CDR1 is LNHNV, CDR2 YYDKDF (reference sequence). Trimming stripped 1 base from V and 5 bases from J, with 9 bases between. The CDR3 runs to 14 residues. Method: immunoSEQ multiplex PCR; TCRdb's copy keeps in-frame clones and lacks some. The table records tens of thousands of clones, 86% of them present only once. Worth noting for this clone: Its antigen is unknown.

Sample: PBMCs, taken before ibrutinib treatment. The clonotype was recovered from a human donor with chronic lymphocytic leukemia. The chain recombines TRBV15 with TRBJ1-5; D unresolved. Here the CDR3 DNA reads TGTGCCACCAGCAGAGGCGGGATTGATCAGCCCCAGCATTTT. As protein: CATSRGGIDQPQHF.